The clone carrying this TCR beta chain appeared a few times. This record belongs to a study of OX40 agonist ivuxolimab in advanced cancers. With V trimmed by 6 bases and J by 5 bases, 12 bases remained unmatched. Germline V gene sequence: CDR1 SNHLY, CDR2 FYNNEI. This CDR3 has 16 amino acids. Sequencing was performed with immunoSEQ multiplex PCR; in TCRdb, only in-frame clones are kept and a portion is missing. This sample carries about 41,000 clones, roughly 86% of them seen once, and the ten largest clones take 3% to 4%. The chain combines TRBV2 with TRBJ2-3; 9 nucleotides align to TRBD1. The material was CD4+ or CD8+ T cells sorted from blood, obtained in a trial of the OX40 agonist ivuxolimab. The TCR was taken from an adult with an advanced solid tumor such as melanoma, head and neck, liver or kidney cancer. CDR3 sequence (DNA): TGTGCCAGCAGGAAGGGACAGGGACGAACATTAGATACGCAGTATTTT. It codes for CASRKGQGRTLDTQYF. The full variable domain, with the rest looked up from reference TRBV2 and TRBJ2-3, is EPEVTQTPSHQVTQMGQEVILRCVPISNHLYFYWYRQILGQKVEFLVSFYNNEISEKSEIFDDQFSVERPDGSNFTLKIRSTKLEDSAMYFCASRKGQGRTLDTQYFGPGTRLTVL.